The 13 T cell receptor beta chains in this list originate from one sample, sequenced in a study of blood T cells in healthy people across ages. Combining a sample-barcoded 5' primer with a J-beta primer mix, a second PCR ran for roughly 7 to 12 cycles. TCRdb used MiXCR to reprocess the 5' RACE reads, holding one entry per CDR3 protein. In the table there are about 1,600,000 distinct CDR3 sequences, around two fifths of which are singletons. The source material was blood. The receptors here all came from a woman under 30 in good health.

The V gene is TRBV11-1, the J gene TRBJ2-3; D not resolved. Looked up from germline, CDR1 is SGHAT and CDR2 is FQDESV (reference sequence). This CDR3 region has 15 residues. The V gene lost 0 bases and the J gene lost 3 bases, with 10 bases spanning the gap. As DNA, the CDR3 is TGTGCCAGCAGCTTAGCGGACGTGGGGACAGATACGCAGTATTTT. It yields the protein CASSLADVGTDTQYF.

This clonotype was detected only a few times. The V call is TRBV10-3, the J call TRBJ2-7; 9 positions agree with TRBD1. This CDR3 region has 15 residues. Germline trimming cut 3 bases from V and 4 bases from J; bases unmatched to any gene: 7. Germline V gene sequence: CDR1 ENHRY, CDR2 SYGVKD. CDR3 in amino acids: CAISEPGTGLYEQYF. CDR3 DNA sequence: TGTGCCATCAGTGAACCCGGGACAGGGTTATACGAGCAGTACTTC.

The chain combines TRBV9 with TRBJ2-7; 7 nucleotides line up with TRBD1. This CDR3 is built from 15 residues. Germline values: CDR1 SGDLS, CDR2 YYNGEE. J gave up 0 bases and V 0 bases, and 3 bases lay outside the gene matches. CDR3 residues: CASSVAGQSSYEQYF. The CDR3 DNA follows: TGTGCCAGCAGCGTAGCGGGACAGAGCTCCTACGAGCAGTACTTC.

This clonotype has just a few counts. CDR3 coding DNA: TGCAGTGCTAGCAACAGAACCCTCTATGGCTACACCTTC. It specifies CSASNRTLYGYTF. This chain joins TRBV20-1 and TRBJ1-2; D not certain. V lost 3 bases, J lost 4 bases, and 12 bases lay in between. The CDR3 totals 13 residues. Per germline, CDR1 DFQATT and CDR2 SNEGSKA (reference sequence).

The chain uses TRBV12-3 or TRBV12-4 and TRBJ2-5; 8 bases fit TRBD2. The junction had 11 bases not matched to a gene; V was cut back by 6 bases and J by 2 bases. The CDR3 has 16 amino acids. Here the CDR3 reads CASREAGAHGQETQYF. DNA for the CDR3: TGTGCCAGCAGGGAAGCGGGGGCGCACGGGCAAGAGACCCAGTACTTC.

The chain links TRBV7-2 to TRBJ1-1; D is undetermined. This CDR3 is 16 amino acids long. The germline V and J ends were trimmed by 6 bases and 1 base, with 18 bases remaining between them. In germline, CDR1 is SGHTA, CDR2 FQGNSA. In nucleotides, the CDR3 is TGTGCCAGCAGTCTCAACAGTATCAGGTCGAACACTGAAGCTTTCTTT. It codes for CASSLNSIRSNTEAFF.

The rearrangement links TRBV9 to TRBJ2-3; TRBD2 matches at 7 bases. CDR1 SGDLS and CDR2 YYNGEE come from the germline V gene. V was clipped by 4 bases and J by 5 bases; unmatched bases: 7. The CDR3 has 14 residues. The CDR3 DNA sequence: TGTGCCAGCAGCCCCCGGGACTATCTAGATACGCAGTATTTT. Protein: CASSPRDYLDTQYF.

J is TRBJ1-2 and V is TRBV6-1; maybe TRBD1 (6 bases). Germline assignment: CDR1 MNHNS and CDR2 SASEGT. CDR3 length: 12 residues. The V end lost 4 bases, the J end lost 9 bases, and 12 bases lay between the germline ends. CDR3 protein: CASSVTGTSYTF. The CDR3 DNA sequence: TGTGCCAGCAGTGTAACAGGGACCAGCTACACCTTC.

This clonotype occurred many times. The gene calls are TRBV6-5 and TRBJ2-3; 7 nucleotides line up with TRBD1. CDR1 and CDR2 (germline): MNHEY, SVGAGI. J lost 2 bases, V lost 0 bases, and 2 bases had no gene match. The CDR3 runs 15 residues. CDR3 amino acids: CASSYSGQYTDTQYF. The CDR3 nucleotides read TGTGCCAGCAGTTACTCGGGACAGTACACAGATACGCAGTATTTT.

The chain recombines TRBV28 with TRBJ1-2; 11 bases align to TRBD1. V was clipped by 2 bases and J by 0 bases; unmatched bases: 8. Germline CDR1 MDHEN, CDR2 SYDVKM. This CDR3 is 18 amino acids long. The CDR3 coding sequence is TGTGCCAGCAGTTTAGGGGAGGGACAGGGGGGAGCTAACTATGGCTACACCTTC. It translates to CASSLGEGQGGANYGYTF.

This clonotype was observed a few times. The genes are TRBV11-2 and TRBJ1-5; 7 bases align to TRBD1. The CDR3 is made up of 15 amino acids. V was clipped by 0 bases and J by 8 bases; unmatched bases: 7. CDR1 is SGHAT, CDR2 FQNNGV, per germline. CDR3 region: CASSLEQGPREPQHF. CDR3 nucleotide sequence: TGTGCCAGCAGCTTAGAACAGGGGCCTCGAGAGCCCCAGCATTTT.

This clonotype was detected a few times. This rearrangement joins TRBV27 to TRBJ2-7, with 7 positions matching TRBD1. CDR3 length: 15 residues. The V gene's germline CDR1 is MNHEY and CDR2 SMNVEV (reference sequence). V shed 3 bases, J shed 2 bases, and the junction held 7 bases outside the gene matches. DNA of the CDR3: TGTGCCAGCAGTTTCGAGGGGGCCAGTACCTACGAGCAGTACTTC. It encodes CASSFEGASTYEQYF.

The chain has TRBV3-1 and TRBJ1-2, with no clear D. Trimming removed 4 bases from V and 0 bases from J, with 12 bases in between. The CDR3 contains 15 residues. From germline, CDR1 is LGHDT and CDR2 YNNKEL (reference sequence). CDR3 bases: TGTGCCAGCAGCCGGTGGGCAGAAGCTAACTATGGCTACACCTTC. Its protein is CASSRWAEANYGYTF.